This TCR beta chain stems from a study of cytomegalovirus exposure and HLA in healthy donors. Whole-study context: Early released data comprised 80 million to 100 million unique TCRs from HLA-typed donors. The study, taken as a whole, reports: Presence/absence analysis assumed near-uniform sequencing depth across donors. It was shown in a later analysis that HLA-associated TCR beta chains were more clonally expanded than other, equally common chains. The study put about 180 TCR beta chains on its list as cytomegalovirus-associated.

The PCR employed 60 Vbeta primers together with 13 Jbeta primers. Here immunoSEQ multiplex PCR was the method, and the copy in TCRdb shows in-frame clones only, minus some. The table shows under 150,000 clones, with around 77% occurring only once. Germline trimming cut 0 bases from V and 5 bases from J; bases unmatched to any gene: 4. Germline loops: CDR1 MNHNS, CDR2 SASEGT. The CDR3 has 16 amino acids. Note on this clone: No antigen is known for it.

The material sequenced was PBMCs. The sequence was obtained from a man aged 50 to 60 in good health and CMV-seronegative. The chain carries TRBV6-1 and TRBJ2-5, with 12 bases aligning to TRBD2. CDR3 region: CASSEALLAGGETQYF. The CDR3 DNA is TGTGCCAGCAGTGAAGCTCTACTAGCGGGGGGTGAGACCCAGTACTTC.